A single sample gave rise to the 23 T cell receptor beta chains below, sequenced in a study of T cell repertoires in cytomegalovirus infection (dated by TCRdb to the late 2010s). Sequencer: Illumina HiSeq 1500. TCRdb handled the public reads itself, with Q25 trimming in fastp and clone calling in MiXCR, and kept productive beta chains. Each entry is one CDR3 protein sequence, shown with its most common DNA and genes. The sample table holds approximately 250,000 distinct CDR3 sequences, of which approximately 22% were seen once. The top ten clones comprise 15% to 20% of the sample. The specimen was CD8+ T cells from PBMCs. The receptor source for this set is a human donor in good health (CMV status not recorded). Some clones in this sample may be carry-over from other donors' samples.

J is TRBJ1-5 and V is TRBV10-2, with unresolved D. The CDR3 has 18 residues. The germline V gene has CDR1 WSHSY and CDR2 SAAADI. Trimming left V 2 bases short and J 5 bases short, with 22 bases between. The CDR3 protein is CASSEPLTGPEVDQPQHF. CDR3 coding DNA: TGCGCCAGCAGTGAGCCTCTTACCGGACCAGAAGTAGATCAGCCCCAGCATTTT.

The chain is built from TRBV4-1 and TRBJ2-7; D perhaps matches TRBD2 (6 bases). The CDR3 is 15 residues long. CDR1 MGHRA and CDR2 YSYEKL come from the germline V gene. The germline V and J ends were trimmed by 1 base and 7 bases, with 17 bases remaining between them. This chain's CDR3 is CASSQARDSTHEQYF. The CDR3 coding sequence is TGCGCCAGCAGCCAAGCCCGGGACTCAACGCATGAGCAGTACTTC.

The CDR3 DNA sequence: TGTGCCAGCAGTTACTCTCCGCTAGGCTCGGATACGCAGTATTTT. Amino acid sequence: CASSYSPLGSDTQYF. The rearrangement joins TRBV6-6 to TRBJ2-3, with D unresolved. The germline V and J ends were trimmed by 0 bases and 6 bases, with 13 bases remaining between them. CDR3 length: 15 amino acids. CDR1 is MNHNY and CDR2 is SVGAGI in the germline V gene (reference sequence).

The rearrangement uses TRBV7-2 and TRBJ2-3; 7 bases fit TRBD1. The CDR3 covers 12 residues. Unmatched junction bases numbered 3, after V lost 3 bases and J lost 9 bases. The germline gives CDR1 SGHTA, CDR2 FQGNSA. In nucleotides, the CDR3 is TGTGCCAGCAGCTTGACACAGGGGACGCAGTATTTT. Translation gives CASSLTQGTQYF.

V is TRBV14 and J is TRBJ2-1, with TRBD1 matching 8 bases. Germline V gene data show CDR1 as SGHDN and CDR2 as FVKESK. The junction had 9 bases not matched to a gene; V was cut back by 6 bases and J by 2 bases. The CDR3 runs 16 residues. The CDR3, as DNA: TGTGCCAGCAGTCCAAATACAGGGGGAACCTACAATGAGCAGTTCTTC. Residues: CASSPNTGGTYNEQFF.

In its sample, this clonotype was seen a few times. The chain employs TRBV28 and TRBJ2-1; tentative D call: TRBD2 (6 bases). Germline V gene data show CDR1 as MDHEN and CDR2 as SYDVKM. The CDR3 loop spans 17 amino acids. V lost 6 bases and J lost 3, with 21 bases in between. The CDR3 spells CASSPAVRGGDYNEQFF. The CDR3 DNA follows: TGTGCCAGCAGCCCAGCCGTCCGTGGCGGGGACTACAATGAGCAGTTCTTC.

The table lists this clonotype with many counts. This chain joins TRBV12-3 or TRBV12-4 and TRBJ2-7; no definite D call. The CDR3 is made up of 13 amino acids. Trimming pared 2 bases from V and 5 bases from J, leaving 10 bases between. The CDR3 is CASSLISADEQYF. DNA for the CDR3: TGTGCCAGCAGTTTAATATCGGCGGACGAGCAGTACTTC.

This clonotype has just a few counts. V gene TRBV7-9 combines with J gene TRBJ2-1; TRBD1 might be the D (5 bases). Trimming stripped 7 bases from V and 4 bases from J, with 11 bases between. The CDR3 runs to 13 residues. Germline CDR1 and CDR2: SEHNR and FQNEAQ (reference sequence). The CDR3 DNA follows: TGTGCCAGCACCTCAGGGTCGTACAATGAGCAGTTCTTC. Translating gives CASTSGSYNEQFF.

The chain recombines TRBV14 with TRBJ2-2, with D maybe TRBD2 (6 bases). Germline V CDR1 and CDR2: SGHDN, FVKESK. V lost 5 bases and J lost 3, with 13 bases in between. This CDR3 has 15 residues. The CDR3 DNA follows: TGTGCCAGCAGCAGGGAGGCGGGCTACACCGGGGAGCTGTTTTTT. Amino acids: CASSREAGYTGELFF.

V is TRBV4-1 and J is TRBJ2-2; 8 bases map to TRBD1. There are 16 residues in the CDR3. Per germline, CDR1 MGHRA and CDR2 YSYEKL. V dropped 3 bases and J dropped 4; count of bases not matched to a gene: 7. The CDR3 loop reads CASSHLTGAGTGELFF. As DNA, the CDR3 is TGCGCCAGCAGCCACCTGACAGGGGCGGGCACCGGGGAGCTGTTTTTT.

This clonotype was counted between two and nine times. This chain uses TRBV19 with TRBJ2-6, with unresolved D. Trimming took 5 bases from V and 3 from J, leaving 14 bases between them. The CDR3 extends over 16 amino acids. Germline CDR1 and CDR2: LNHDA and SQIVND (reference sequence). As DNA, the CDR3 is TGTGCCAGTAGTCTACAACCGGGCCTTGGGGCCAACGTCCTGACTTTC. This sequence encodes CASSLQPGLGANVLTF.

The V gene is TRBV27, the J gene TRBJ2-7; D is undetermined. Germline V CDR1 and CDR2: MNHEY, SMNVEV (reference sequence). The CDR3 is 15 amino acids. The V and J ends lost 6 bases and 5 bases respectively, with 20 bases between them. The CDR3 loop reads CASSPRFGPRDEQYF. CDR3 nucleotide sequence: TGTGCCAGCAGCCCGCGGTTTGGGCCCCGCGACGAGCAGTACTTC.

This clonotype was picked up a small number of times. This chain uses TRBV20-1 with TRBJ2-7; D might be TRBD1 or TRBD2, each matching 6 bases. Germline V CDR1 and CDR2: DFQATT, SNEGSKA (reference sequence). V shed 0 bases and J shed 2 bases, with 14 bases lying between them. This CDR3 has 15 residues. CDR3 bases: TGCAGTGCTAGAGATAGCCAGGGGACTCCCTACGAGCAGTACTTC. Translated, it gives CSARDSQGTPYEQYF.

The chain recombines TRBV4-1 with TRBJ2-5; D may be TRBD1 or TRBD2 (5 bases each). V was shortened by 5 bases and J by 4 bases, with 11 bases between the two germline ends. This CDR3 comprises 13 residues. Germline-derived CDR1 and CDR2 are MGHRA and YSYEKL. The DNA of the CDR3 is TGCGCCAGCAGCAACGGGGCAGTAGAGACCCAGTACTTC. It yields the protein CASSNGAVETQYF.

The gene calls are TRBV4-1 and TRBJ2-2, with D tentatively TRBD2 (6 bases). The CDR3 spans 17 residues. The germline V and J ends were trimmed by 4 bases and 3 bases, with 18 bases remaining between them. CDR1 and CDR2 from the germline V gene are MGHRA and YSYEKL. CDR3 loop: CASSLPSGEIYTGELFF. CDR3 coding DNA: TGCGCCAGCAGCCTCCCCTCGGGGGAAATATACACCGGGGAGCTGTTTTTT.

The chain uses TRBV3-1 and TRBJ2-1; the D is unclear. CDR1 and CDR2 from the germline V gene are LGHDT and YNNKEL (reference sequence). V was cut by 4 bases and J by 8 bases, with 12 bases left in between. This CDR3 comprises 13 residues. CDR3 region: CASSLTTGDEQFF. CDR3 DNA sequence: TGTGCCAGCAGCCTGACGACCGGCGATGAGCAGTTCTTC.

This clonotype was found a few times. This chain links TRBV12-3 or TRBV12-4 with TRBJ2-1; 7 positions agree with TRBD2. This CDR3 spans 12 amino acids. Unmatched junction bases numbered 2, after V lost 8 bases and J lost 4 bases. CDR3: CASAGVYNEQFF. CDR3 nucleotide sequence: TGTGCCAGCGCGGGGGTTTACAATGAGCAGTTCTTC.

This chain uses TRBV28 with TRBJ2-7; 12 bases line up with TRBD1. CDR3 length: 16 amino acids. CDR1 is MDHEN and CDR2 is SYDVKM in the germline V gene. Unmatched junction bases numbered 7, after V lost 0 bases and J lost 7 bases. DNA of the CDR3: TGTGCCAGCAGTTTATGTTGGGACAGGGGGCCGTGGGAGCAGTACTTC. Translation: CASSLCWDRGPWEQYF.

This clonotype turned up a few times. The genes are TRBV12-3 or TRBV12-4 and TRBJ2-5; no clear D. Trimming removed 8 bases from V and 7 bases from J, with 26 bases in between. The CDR3 loop spans 16 amino acids. The CDR3 sequence is CASGYTSSSELGTQYF. CDR3 coding DNA: TGTGCCAGCGGATATACCTCTTCTAGTGAATTGGGGACCCAGTACTTC.

Many counts were recorded for this clonotype. J is TRBJ1-1 and V is TRBV19, with no clear D. V lost 6 bases to trimming and J lost 0 bases, with 8 bases between them. This CDR3 contains 13 residues. The germline gives CDR1 LNHDA, CDR2 SQIVND (reference sequence). Here the CDR3 DNA reads TGTGCCAGTAGGTTCCAGATGAACACTGAAGCTTTCTTT. It yields the protein CASRFQMNTEAFF.

The rearrangement uses TRBV28 and TRBJ2-4; D possibly corresponds to TRBD2 (5 bases). Germline CDR1 MDHEN, CDR2 SYDVKM. Trimming removed 3 bases at V and 0 bases at J, with 12 bases between. The CDR3 spans 16 residues. The CDR3 nucleotides are TGTGCCAGCAGTTTCCCGCAGCGGCTAGCCAAAAACATTCAGTACTTC. It is translated as CASSFPQRLAKNIQYF.

This clonotype was detected only a few times. V and J are TRBV5-4 and TRBJ2-1; tentative D call: TRBD2 (7 bases). The length of the CDR3 is 15 residues. With 0 bases removed from V and 8 bases from J, the gap between germline ends came to 15 bases. Germline V CDR1 and CDR2: SGHNT, YYREEE (reference sequence). This chain's CDR3 is CASSLVTGGRDEQFF. The CDR3 DNA reads TGTGCCAGCAGCTTGGTAACGGGGGGCAGAGATGAGCAGTTCTTC.

This clonotype came up a few times. The chain couples TRBV19 to TRBJ2-7; TRBD1 or TRBD2 may be the D gene (5 bases each). This CDR3 is built from 13 residues. Germline V lookup: CDR1 LNHDA, CDR2 SQIVND (reference sequence). Between the trimmed V and J ends, which lost 11 bases and 0 bases, there was a span of 14 bases. This CDR3 reads CASAPGSSYEQYF. Written as DNA, the CDR3 is TGTGCCTCCGCCCCAGGGAGCTCCTACGAGCAGTACTTC.